A selection of T cell receptor beta chains follows, all from one sample in a study of human thymus T cells. Assay used: immunoSEQ multiplex PCR; TCRdb lists only in-frame clones, some missing. The table has under 150,000 clones, more than 90% seen once. Sequenced: thymus tissue. These receptors were obtained from a boy under three years old with a congenital heart defect but otherwise immunologically healthy. Both conserved end residues are part of each CDR3. D genes are given only for firm matches. Not all rows give a size; the values are once, few, many and, for expanded clones, a class.

TRBD1	TRBV5-1	.	TRBJ2-3	CASSLARGPYTDTQYF	TGCGCCAGCAGCTTGGCGAGGGGGCCTTACACAGATACGCAGTATTTT
.	TRBV12-2	.	TRBJ2-3	CASRWQGTFTDTQYF	TGTGCAAGTCGCTGGCAGGGGACTTTCACAGATACGCAGTATTTT
.	TRBV5-6	.	TRBJ2-1	CASSCNPPRGVIEGEQFF	TGTGCCAGCAGCTGTAATCCCCCTCGAGGGGTTATAGAGGGTGAGCAGTTCTTC
.	TRBV5-4	.	TRBJ1-2	CASSPDNYGYTF	TGTGCCAGCAGCCCGGACAACTATGGCTACACCTTC
.	TRBV11-2	few	TRBJ1-1	CASSLETGAEMAFF	TGTGCCAGCAGCTTAGAGACCGGGGCAGAGATGGCTTTCTTT
.	TRBV19	.	TRBJ1-1	CASSDSRRAFF	TGTGCCAGTAGTGACAGCCGTAGGGCTTTCTTT
TRBD1	TRBV23-1	.	TRBJ1-2	CASSQSGTAMWYYGYTF	TGCGCCAGCAGTCAATCCGGGACAGCCATGTGGTACTATGGCTACACCTTC
TRBD1	TRBV5-6	.	TRBJ2-7	CASSKKWTGDTDEQYF	TGTGCCAGCAGCAAAAAGTGGACAGGAGACACCGACGAGCAGTACTTC
.	TRBV15	.	TRBJ2-2	CATSSPNTGELFF	TGTGCCACCAGCAGTCCGAACACCGGGGAGCTGTTTTTT
.	TRBV18	.	TRBJ2-5	CASSRQGGQETQYF	TGTGCCAGCTCACGTCAAGGCGGCCAAGAGACCCAGTACTTC
.	TRBV7-9	.	TRBJ1-6	CASSLFIGDNSPLHF	TGTGCCAGCAGCTTATTCATAGGGGATAATTCACCCCTCCACTTT
.	TRBV9	.	TRBJ2-2	CASSGGTSNGELFF	TGTGCCAGCAGCGGAGGGACTTCTAACGGGGAGCTGTTTTTT
.	TRBV29-1	.	TRBJ2-4	CSVETAKNIQYF	TGCAGCGTTGAGACAGCCAAAAACATTCAGTACTTC
TRBD2	TRBV4-3	once	TRBJ2-3	CASSQDERLAGGYSTDTQYF	TGCGCCAGCAGCCAAGATGAGAGGCTAGCGGGGGGGTATAGCACAGATACGCAGTATTTT
.	TRBV6-5	.	TRBJ1-4	CASSYGGDEKLFF	TGTGCCAGCAGTTACGGAGGGGATGAAAAACTGTTTTTT
.	TRBV4-3	.	TRBJ2-3	CASSPFDWESDTQYF	TGCGCCAGCAGCCCGTTTGATTGGGAGTCGGATACGCAGTATTTT
TRBD2	TRBV19	once	TRBJ2-4	CASTSGGENIQYF	TGTGCCAGTACTAGCGGGGGGGAAAACATTCAGTACTTC
.	TRBV5-6	.	TRBJ1-2	CASSHSGTRRGYTF	TGTGCCAGCAGCCACTCAGGGACACGACGCGGCTACACCTTC
TRBD1	TRBV6-5	.	TRBJ1-2	CASSPRTGGNYGYTF	TGTGCCAGCAGTCCCCGGACAGGGGGCAACTATGGCTACACCTTC
.	TRBV18	.	TRBJ1-5	CASTTGGRSPRQPQHF	TGTGCCAGCACAACGGGGGGCAGGTCTCCTCGGCAGCCCCAGCATTTT
TRBD1	TRBV10-2	.	TRBJ1-1	CASSESQTIIQGETEAFF	TGCGCCAGCAGTGAGTCGCAAACAATAATACAGGGGGAAACTGAAGCTTTCTTT
TRBD1	TRBV5-1	.	TRBJ2-1	CASSLEGTGAPYNEQFF	TGCGCCAGCAGCTTGGAGGGGACAGGGGCGCCCTACAATGAGCAGTTCTTC
.	TRBV18	.	TRBJ2-5	CASSPPSGRETQYF	TGTGCCAGCTCACCACCATCAGGTCGGGAGACCCAGTACTTC
TRBD2	TRBV7-3	.	TRBJ2-3	CASSSTTSGGTDTQYF	TGTGCCAGCAGCTCTACTACTAGCGGGGGTACAGATACGCAGTATTTT
.	TRBV18	.	TRBJ1-1	CASSRRRDEAFF	TGTGCCAGCTCACGTCGACGGGATGAAGCTTTCTTT
.	TRBV28	.	TRBJ2-7	CASTLKGEQYF	TGTGCCAGCACCCTAAAGGGGGAGCAGTACTTC
.	TRBV5-1	.	TRBJ2-7	CASSFGQKPTSGEQYF	TGCGCCAGCAGCTTCGGTCAAAAACCAACTAGTGGCGAGCAGTACTTC
TRBD2	TRBV7-8	.	TRBJ2-5	CASSSSGTSLSQETQYF	TGTGCCAGCAGCTCTTCAGGGACTAGCCTTTCCCAAGAGACCCAGTACTTC
.	TRBV19	.	TRBJ1-1	CASSIDGRGDGMHLGRTEAFF	TGTGCCAGTAGTATAGATGGGAGGGGTGATGGAATGCACTTAGGACGAACTGAAGCTTTCTTT
.	TRBV27	.	TRBJ1-2	CASSSEGDGYTF	TGTGCCAGCAGCTCCGAGGGGGATGGCTACACCTTC
TRBD2	TRBV2	.	TRBJ2-1	CASRTSGGDNEQFF	TGTGCCAGCAGGACTAGCGGGGGAGACAATGAGCAGTTCTTC
.	TRBV7-2	.	TRBJ2-2	CASSLAGEGASGRAELFF	TGTGCCAGCAGCTTAGCAGGAGAGGGGGCTAGCGGGCGGGCCGAGCTGTTTTTT
.	TRBV28	.	TRBJ2-7	CASSFLGDQYF	TGTGCCAGCAGTTTTCTCGGGGACCAGTACTTC
.	TRBV5-1	few	TRBJ1-1	CASSLAVENTEAFF	TGCGCCAGCAGCTTGGCCGTGGAGAACACTGAAGCTTTCTTT
.	TRBV27	.	TRBJ1-2	CASSSSRANYGYTF	TGTGCCAGCAGTTCATCAAGGGCCAACTATGGCTACACCTTC